This T cell receptor beta chain is from a study of OX40 agonist ivuxolimab in advanced cancers. Across the study: A partial response was reached by three patients: one with hepatocellular carcinoma and two with cutaneous melanoma.

CDR1 and CDR2 from the germline V gene are SGHDN and FVKESK. The ends were cut back, 1 base at V and 3 bases at J, with 10 bases in the middle. The CDR3 is 14 amino acids. Regarding the study as a whole: There was clonal expansion of CD4+ and CD8+ blood T cells by week 6 at 0.1 to 3.0 mg/kg.

TCRdb's copy holds only in-frame clones and misses some; the assay was immunoSEQ multiplex PCR. The data show just under 65,000 clones, more than 80% seen once. This clone showed up just a few times. No antigen is known for it. Specimen: CD4+ or CD8+ T cells sorted from blood, collected in a trial of the OX40 agonist ivuxolimab. The clonotype comes from an adult with an advanced solid tumor such as melanoma, head and neck, liver or kidney cancer. V and J are TRBV14 and TRBJ2-7, with D perhaps TRBD1 or TRBD2 (5 bases each). The CDR3 nucleotides read TGTGCCAGCAGCCAAGGTGGGGGATACTACGAGCAGTACTTC. It is translated as CASSQGGGYYEQYF.